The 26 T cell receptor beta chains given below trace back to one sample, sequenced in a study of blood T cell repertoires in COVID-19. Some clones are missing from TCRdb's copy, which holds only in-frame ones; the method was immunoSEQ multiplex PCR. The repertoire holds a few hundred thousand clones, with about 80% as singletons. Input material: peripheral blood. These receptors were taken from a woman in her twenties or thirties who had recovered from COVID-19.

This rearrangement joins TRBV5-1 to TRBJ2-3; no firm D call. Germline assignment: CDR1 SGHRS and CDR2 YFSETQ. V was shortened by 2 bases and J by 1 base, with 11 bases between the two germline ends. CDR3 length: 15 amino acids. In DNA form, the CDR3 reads TGCGCCAGCAGCTTTTCTAGGAAAGGCACAGATACGCAGTATTTT. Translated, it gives CASSFSRKGTDTQYF.

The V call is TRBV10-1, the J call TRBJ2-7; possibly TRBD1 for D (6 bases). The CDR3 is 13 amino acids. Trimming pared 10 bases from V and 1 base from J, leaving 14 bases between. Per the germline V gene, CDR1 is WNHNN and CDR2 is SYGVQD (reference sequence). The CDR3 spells CATSRGQSYEQYF. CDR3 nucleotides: TGCGCCACCAGCCGAGGACAGTCCTACGAGCAGTACTTC.

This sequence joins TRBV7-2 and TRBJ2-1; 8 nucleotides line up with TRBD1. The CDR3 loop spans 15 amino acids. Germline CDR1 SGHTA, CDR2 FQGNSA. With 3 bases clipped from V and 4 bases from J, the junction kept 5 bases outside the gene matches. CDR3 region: CASSLTGVFYNEQFF. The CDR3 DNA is TGTGCCAGCAGCTTGACAGGGGTTTTTTACAATGAGCAGTTCTTC.

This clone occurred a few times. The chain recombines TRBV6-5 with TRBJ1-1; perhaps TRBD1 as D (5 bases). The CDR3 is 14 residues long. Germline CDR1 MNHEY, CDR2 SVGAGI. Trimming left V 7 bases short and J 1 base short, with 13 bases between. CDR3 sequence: CASTYGGWNTEAFF. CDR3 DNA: TGTGCCAGCACCTACGGGGGGTGGAACACTGAAGCTTTCTTT.

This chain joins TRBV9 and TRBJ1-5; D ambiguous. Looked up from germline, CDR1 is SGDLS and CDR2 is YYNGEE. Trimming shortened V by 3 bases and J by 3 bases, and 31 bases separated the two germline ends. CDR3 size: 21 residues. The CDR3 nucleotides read TGTGCCAGCAGCGCGGCTAAGGGTAAAGGTGCAGGCGGGGTAAACAATCAGCCCCAGCATTTT. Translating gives CASSAAKGKGAGGVNNQPQHF.

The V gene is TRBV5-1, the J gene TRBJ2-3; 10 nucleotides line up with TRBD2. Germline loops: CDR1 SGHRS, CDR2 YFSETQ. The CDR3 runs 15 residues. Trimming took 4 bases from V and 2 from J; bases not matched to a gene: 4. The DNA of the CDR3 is TGCGCCAGCAGCCCTAGCGGGAGATTCACAGATACGCAGTATTTT. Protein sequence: CASSPSGRFTDTQYF.

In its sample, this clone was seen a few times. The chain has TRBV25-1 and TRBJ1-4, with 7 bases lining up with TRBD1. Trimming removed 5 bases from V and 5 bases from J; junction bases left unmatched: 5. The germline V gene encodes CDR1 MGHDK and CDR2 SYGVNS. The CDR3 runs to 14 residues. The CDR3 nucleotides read TGTGCCAGCAGTAAGACAGGGTGGAATGAAAAACTGTTTTTT. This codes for CASSKTGWNEKLFF.

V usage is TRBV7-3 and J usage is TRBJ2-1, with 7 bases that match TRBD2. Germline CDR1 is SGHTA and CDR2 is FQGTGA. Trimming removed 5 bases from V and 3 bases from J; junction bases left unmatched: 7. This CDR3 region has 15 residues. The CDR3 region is CASSPDGGGYNEQFF. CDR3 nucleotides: TGTGCCAGCAGCCCCGATGGCGGGGGCTACAATGAGCAGTTCTTC.

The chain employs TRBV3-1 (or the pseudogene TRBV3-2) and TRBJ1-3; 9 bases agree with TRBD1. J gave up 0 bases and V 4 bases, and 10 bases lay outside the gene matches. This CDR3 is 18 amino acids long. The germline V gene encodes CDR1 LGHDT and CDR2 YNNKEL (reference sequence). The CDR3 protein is CASSPEGGTGPSGNTIYF. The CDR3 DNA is TGTGCCAGCAGCCCGGAAGGCGGGACAGGGCCCTCTGGAAACACCATATATTTT.

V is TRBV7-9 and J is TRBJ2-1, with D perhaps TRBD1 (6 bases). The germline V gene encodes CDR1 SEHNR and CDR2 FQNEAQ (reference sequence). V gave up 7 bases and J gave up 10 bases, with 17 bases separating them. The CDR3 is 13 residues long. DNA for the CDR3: TGTGCCAGCACACCCGAGGGACATCGGGAGCAGTTCTTC. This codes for CASTPEGHREQFF.

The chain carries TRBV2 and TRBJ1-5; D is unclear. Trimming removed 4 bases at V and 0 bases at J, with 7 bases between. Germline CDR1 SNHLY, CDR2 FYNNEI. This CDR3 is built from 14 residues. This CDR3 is CASSVENSNQPQHF. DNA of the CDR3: TGTGCCAGCAGTGTGGAGAATAGCAATCAGCCCCAGCATTTT.

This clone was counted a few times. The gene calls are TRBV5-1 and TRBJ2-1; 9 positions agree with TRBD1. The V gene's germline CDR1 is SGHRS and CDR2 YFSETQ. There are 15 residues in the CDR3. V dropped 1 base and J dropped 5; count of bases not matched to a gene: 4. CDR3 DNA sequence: TGCGCCAGCAGCTTGAGGACAGGGGAAAACAATGAGCAGTTCTTC. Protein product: CASSLRTGENNEQFF. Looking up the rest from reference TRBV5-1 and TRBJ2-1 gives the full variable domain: KAGVTQTPRYLIKTRGQQVTLSCSPISGHRSVSWYQQTPGQGLQFLFEYFSETQRNKGNFPGRFSGRQFSNSRSEMNVSTLELGDSALYLCASSLRTGENNEQFFGPGTRLTVL.

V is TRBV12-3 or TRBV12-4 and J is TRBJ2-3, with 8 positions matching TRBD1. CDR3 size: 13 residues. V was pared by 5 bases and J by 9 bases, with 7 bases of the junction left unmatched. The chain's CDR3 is CASSVGTGGTQYF. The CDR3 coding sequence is TGTGCCAGCAGTGTCGGGACAGGAGGAACGCAGTATTTT.

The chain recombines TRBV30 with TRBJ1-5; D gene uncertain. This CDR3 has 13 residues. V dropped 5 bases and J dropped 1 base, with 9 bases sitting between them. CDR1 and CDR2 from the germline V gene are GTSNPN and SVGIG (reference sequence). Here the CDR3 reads CAWGEASNQPQHF. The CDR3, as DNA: TGTGCCTGGGGGGAGGCGAGCAATCAGCCCCAGCATTTT.

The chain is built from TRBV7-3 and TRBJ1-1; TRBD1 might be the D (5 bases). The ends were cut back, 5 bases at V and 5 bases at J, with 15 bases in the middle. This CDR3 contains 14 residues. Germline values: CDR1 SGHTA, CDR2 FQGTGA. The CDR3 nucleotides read TGTGCCAGCAGCCCTGGGGGAGGGTGGACTGAAGCTTTCTTT. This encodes CASSPGGGWTEAFF.

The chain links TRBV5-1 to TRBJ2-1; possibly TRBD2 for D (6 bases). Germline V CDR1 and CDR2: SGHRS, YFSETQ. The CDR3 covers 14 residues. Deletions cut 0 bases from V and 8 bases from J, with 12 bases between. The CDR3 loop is CASSLAMTRHEQFF. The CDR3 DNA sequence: TGCGCCAGCAGCTTGGCCATGACTAGGCATGAGCAGTTCTTC.

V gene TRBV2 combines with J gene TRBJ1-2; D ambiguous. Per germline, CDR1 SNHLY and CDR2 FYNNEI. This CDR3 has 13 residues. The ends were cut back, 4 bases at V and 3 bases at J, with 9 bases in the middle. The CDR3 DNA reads TGTGCCAGCAGTGTAAGAACTGACTATGGCTACACCTTC. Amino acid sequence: CASSVRTDYGYTF.

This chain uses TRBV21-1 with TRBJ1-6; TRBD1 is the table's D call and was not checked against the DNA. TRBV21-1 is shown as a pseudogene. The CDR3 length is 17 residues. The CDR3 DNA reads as TGTGCCAGCAGCTCTACAGGGGGGAGCTCCTATAATTCACCCCTCCACTTT. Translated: CASSSTGGSSYNSPLHF.

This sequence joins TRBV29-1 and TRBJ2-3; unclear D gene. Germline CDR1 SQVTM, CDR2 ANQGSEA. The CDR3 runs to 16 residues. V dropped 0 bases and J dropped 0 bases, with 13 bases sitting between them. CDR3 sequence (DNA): TGCAGCGTTGAAGATCTTCAGGCCCACAGCACAGATACGCAGTATTTT. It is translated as CSVEDLQAHSTDTQYF.

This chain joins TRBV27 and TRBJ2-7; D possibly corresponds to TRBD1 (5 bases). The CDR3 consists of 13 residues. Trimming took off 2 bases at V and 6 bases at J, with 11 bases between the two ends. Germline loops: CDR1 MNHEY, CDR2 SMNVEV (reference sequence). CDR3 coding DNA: TGTGCCAGCAGTTTAAGGCAGGGCGGCGAGCAGTACTTC. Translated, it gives CASSLRQGGEQYF.

The CDR3 DNA follows: TGTGCCAGCAGCCCCTCCTCGAGCGGCGGGAACACTGAAGCTTTCTTT. Residues: CASSPSSSGGNTEAFF. The chain employs TRBV11-3 and TRBJ1-1; no firm D call. The V and J ends lost 5 bases and 1 base respectively, with 17 bases between them. CDR1 is SGHNT, CDR2 YENEEA, per germline. This CDR3 region has 16 residues.

In DNA, the CDR3 is TGTGCCAGCAGCCCCCGCCGGACAGGGACGAATTCACCCCTCCACTTT. It specifies CASSPRRTGTNSPLHF. This chain joins TRBV28 and TRBJ1-6, with 8 bases aligning to TRBD1. This CDR3 spans 16 amino acids. The V and J ends lost 6 bases and 7 bases, in that order; junction bases with no gene match: 11. The germline V gene encodes CDR1 MDHEN and CDR2 SYDVKM.

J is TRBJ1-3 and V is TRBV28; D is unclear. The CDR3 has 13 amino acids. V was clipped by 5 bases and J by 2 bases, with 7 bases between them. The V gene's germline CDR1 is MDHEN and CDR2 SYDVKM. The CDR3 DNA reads TGTGCCAGCAGTAGACTAGCTGGAAACACCATATATTTT. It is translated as CASSRLAGNTIYF. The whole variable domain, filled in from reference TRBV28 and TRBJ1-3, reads DVKVTQSSRYLVKRTGEKVFLECVQDMDHENMFWYRQDPGLGLRLIYFSYDVKMKEKGDIPEGYSVSREKKERFSLILESASTNQTSMYLCASSRLAGNTIYFGEGSWLTVV.

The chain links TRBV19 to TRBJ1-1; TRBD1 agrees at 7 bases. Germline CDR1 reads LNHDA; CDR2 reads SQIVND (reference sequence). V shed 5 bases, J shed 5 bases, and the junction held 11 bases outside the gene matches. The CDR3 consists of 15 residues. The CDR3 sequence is CASSPHRQGDTEAFF. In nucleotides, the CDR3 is TGTGCCAGTAGTCCTCACCGACAGGGAGATACTGAAGCTTTCTTT.

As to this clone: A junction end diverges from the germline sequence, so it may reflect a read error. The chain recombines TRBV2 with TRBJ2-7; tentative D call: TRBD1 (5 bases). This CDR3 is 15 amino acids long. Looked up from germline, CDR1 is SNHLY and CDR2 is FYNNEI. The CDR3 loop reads CASREGYGAMGEQYF. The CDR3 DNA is TGTGCCAGCAGGGAAGGGTATGGGGCCATGGGAGAGCAGTACTTC.

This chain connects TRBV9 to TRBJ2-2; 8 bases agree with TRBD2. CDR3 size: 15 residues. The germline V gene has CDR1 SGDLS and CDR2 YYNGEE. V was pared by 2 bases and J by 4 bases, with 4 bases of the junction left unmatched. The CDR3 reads CASSVSGSLTGELFF. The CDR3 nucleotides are TGTGCCAGCAGCGTGAGCGGGAGTCTCACCGGGGAGCTGTTTTTT.